These T cell receptor beta chains were read from a single sample in a study of beta chain features in type 1 diabetes. The method was immunoSEQ multiplex PCR; TCRdb's version includes in-frame clones alone and lacks a portion of them. The sample carries hundreds of thousands of clones, roughly 16% recorded once. Source material: naive CD4+ T cells from blood. Source of these receptors: a woman younger than 35 in good health. Each CDR3 is given with its conserved first and last residue.

>TRBV11-3|TRBJ2-2
CASSPIRGLAGGMGGELFF
>TRBV18|TRBJ2-7
CASSRNVHEQYF
>TRBV5-1|TRBJ2-6
CASSPTGSGANVLTF
>TRBV14|TRBJ2-5
CASSQGTGARQETQYF
>TRBV9|TRBJ2-5
CASSVGYQGRETQYF
>TRBV7-8|TRBJ2-4
CASSSGQSPTKNIQYF
>TRBV6-5|TRBJ2-1
CASSYRPRGHNEQFF
>TRBV29-1|TRBJ2-5
CSVDRDRALSGRETQYF
>TRBV5-1|TRBJ2-3
CASSWGTSGSTDTQYF
>TRBV4-3|TRBJ2-1
CASSQDMATTYNEQFF
>TRBV14|TRBJ2-7
CASRQGNYEQYF
>TRBV9|TRBJ2-6
CASSGRGGSPSLGANVLTF
>TRBV18|TRBJ2-7
CASSPRTGVPSYEQYF
>TRBV4-2|TRBJ2-5
CASSPYTNFQTQYF
>TRBV7-2|TRBJ2-1
CASSLAAGISNEQFF
>TRBV9|TRBJ1-4
CASSVQGGDEKLFF
>TRBV2|TRBJ2-5
CASSAMGMETQYF
>TRBV18|TRBJ2-3
CASSRRTSGSTDTQYF
>TRBV5-1|TRBJ2-7
CASSLATRGYEQYF
>TRBV14|TRBJ2-3
CASSQEYADTQYF
>TRBV11-2|TRBJ1-1
CASSFTRGNTEAFF
>TRBV13|TRBJ2-2
CASSPLKTEGFFTGELFF
>TRBV7-9|TRBJ1-2
CAYSLRGGYTF
>TRBV6-5|TRBJ2-3
CASSYSYRTSTDTQYF
>TRBV28|TRBJ2-1
CASRSTSGKYNEQFF
>TRBV7-3|TRBJ2-5
CASSLMGVLQETQYF
>TRBV10-3|TRBJ2-6
CAISDPLNSGANVLTF
>TRBV9|TRBJ2-5
CASSPYPGNLQETQYF
>TRBV4-3|TRBJ2-3
CASSPMRELAGGSTDTQYF
>TRBV4-3|TRBJ1-5
CASSQDPSSNQPQHF
>TRBV7-9|TRBJ2-5
CASSSRGIVGREQETQYF
>TRBV19|TRBJ2-2
CASREGQSNTGELFF
>TRBV6-5|TRBJ2-3
CASSPTSPDTDTQYF
>TRBV5-4|TRBJ2-6
CASSSRRGKGANVLTF
>TRBV7-2|TRBJ2-1
CASSLASGYYNEQFF
>TRBV7-9|TRBJ1-5
CASSLMGASQPQHF
>TRBV5-1|TRBJ1-2
CASHITGGIDYGYTF
>TRBV11-2|TRBJ1-1
CASSLVPGGGTEAFF
>TRBV5-1|TRBJ2-7
CASSAGQSYEQYF
>TRBV28|TRBJ1-1
CASSSSAAQGQRGSEAFF
>TRBV15|TRBJ2-3
CATSRDRGPTDTQYF
>TRBV5-4|TRBJ2-5
CASSPGAQETQYF
>TRBV18|TRBJ2-2
CASSANTGELFF
>TRBV4-1|TRBJ2-6
CASSQEQLSGANVLTF
>TRBV5-6|TRBJ1-4
CASSPSPQGDEKLFF
>TRBV20-1|TRBJ2-5
CSARLQETQYF
>TRBV6-5|TRBJ2-7
CASSRLAGGSDEQYF
>TRBV12-5|TRBJ2-7
CASGLWTSETYEQYF
>TRBV7-9|TRBJ2-1
CASSLSVRGWGQFF
>TRBV7-9|TRBJ2-5
CASTQGGSVGTQYF
>TRBV18|TRBJ1-2
CASSPMGRDAGYTF
>TRBV29-1|TRBJ2-5
CSVVGQAGVRETQYF
>TRBV28|TRBJ2-1
CASNTSGRGQFF